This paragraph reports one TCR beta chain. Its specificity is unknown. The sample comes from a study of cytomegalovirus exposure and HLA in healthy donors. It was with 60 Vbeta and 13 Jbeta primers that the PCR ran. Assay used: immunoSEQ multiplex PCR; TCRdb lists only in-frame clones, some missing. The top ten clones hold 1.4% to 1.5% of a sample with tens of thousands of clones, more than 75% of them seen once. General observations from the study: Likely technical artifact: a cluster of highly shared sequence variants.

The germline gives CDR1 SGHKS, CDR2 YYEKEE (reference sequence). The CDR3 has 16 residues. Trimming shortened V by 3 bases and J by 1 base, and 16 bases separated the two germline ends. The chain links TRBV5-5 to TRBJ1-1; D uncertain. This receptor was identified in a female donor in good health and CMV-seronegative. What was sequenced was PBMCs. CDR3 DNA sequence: TGTGCCAGCAGCTCACAAGTGGGGAGGGCGAACACTGAAGCTTTCTTT. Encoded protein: CASSSQVGRANTEAFF.